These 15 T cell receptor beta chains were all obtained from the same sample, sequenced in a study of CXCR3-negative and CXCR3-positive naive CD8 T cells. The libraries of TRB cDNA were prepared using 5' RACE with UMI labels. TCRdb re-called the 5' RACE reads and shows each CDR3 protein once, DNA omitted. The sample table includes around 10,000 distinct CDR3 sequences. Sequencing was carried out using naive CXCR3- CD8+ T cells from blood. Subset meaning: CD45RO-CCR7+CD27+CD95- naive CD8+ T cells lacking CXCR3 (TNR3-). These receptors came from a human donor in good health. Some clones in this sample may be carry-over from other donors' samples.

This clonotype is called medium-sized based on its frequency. CDR3 amino acids: CASSQALDHAGELFF. This sequence joins TRBV11-2 and TRBJ2-2. Germline CDR1 is SGHAT and CDR2 is FQNNGV. The CDR3 covers 15 residues.

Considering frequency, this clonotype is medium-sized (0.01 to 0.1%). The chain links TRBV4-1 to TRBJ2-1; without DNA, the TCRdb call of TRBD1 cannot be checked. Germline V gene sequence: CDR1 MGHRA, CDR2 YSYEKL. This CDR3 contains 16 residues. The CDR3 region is CASSPLAPSSYNEQFF.

The CDR3 is CASSEAGEETQYF. The chain has TRBV10-1 and TRBJ2-5; TCRdb picks TRBD1, but there is no DNA to check that call. Germline V gives CDR1 WNHNN, CDR2 SYGVQD (reference sequence). The CDR3 covers 13 residues.

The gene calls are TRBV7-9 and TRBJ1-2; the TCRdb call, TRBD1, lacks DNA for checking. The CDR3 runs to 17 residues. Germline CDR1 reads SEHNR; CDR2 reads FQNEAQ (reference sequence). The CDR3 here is CASRTDGRDRNNYGYTF.

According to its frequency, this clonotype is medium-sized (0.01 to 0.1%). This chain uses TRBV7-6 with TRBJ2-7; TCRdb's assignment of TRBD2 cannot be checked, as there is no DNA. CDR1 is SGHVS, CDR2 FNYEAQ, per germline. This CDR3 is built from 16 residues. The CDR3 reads CASSLEPGLEGAEQYF. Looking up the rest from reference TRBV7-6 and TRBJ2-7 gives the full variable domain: GAGVSQSPRYKVTKRGQDVALRCDPISGHVSLYWYRQALGQGPEFLTYFNYEAQQDKSGLPNDRFSAERPEGSISTLTIQRTEQRDSAMYRCASSLEPGLEGAEQYFGPGTRLTVT.

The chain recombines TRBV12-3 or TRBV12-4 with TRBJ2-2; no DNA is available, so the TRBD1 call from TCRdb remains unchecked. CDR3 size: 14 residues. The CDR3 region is CASSPGIDAGELFF.

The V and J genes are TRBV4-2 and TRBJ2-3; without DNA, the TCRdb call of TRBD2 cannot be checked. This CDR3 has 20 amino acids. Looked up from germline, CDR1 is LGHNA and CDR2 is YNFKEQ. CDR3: CASSQATWITAGGVADTQYF.

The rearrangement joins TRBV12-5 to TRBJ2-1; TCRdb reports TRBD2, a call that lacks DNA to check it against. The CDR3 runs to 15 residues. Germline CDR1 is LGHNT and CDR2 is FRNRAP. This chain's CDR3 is CASGWGLAGSNEQFF.

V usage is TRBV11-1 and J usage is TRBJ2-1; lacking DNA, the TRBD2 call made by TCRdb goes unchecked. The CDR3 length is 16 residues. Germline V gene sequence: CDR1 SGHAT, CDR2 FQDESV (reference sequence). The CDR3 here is CASSLVWRESYNEQFF.

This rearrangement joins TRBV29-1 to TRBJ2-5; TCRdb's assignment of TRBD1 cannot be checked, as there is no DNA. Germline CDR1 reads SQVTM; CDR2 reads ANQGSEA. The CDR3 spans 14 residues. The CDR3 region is CSVAGIAPGETQYF.

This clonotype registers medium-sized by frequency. CDR3: CASSSRDSRNEKLFF. The V and J genes are TRBV12-3 or TRBV12-4 and TRBJ1-4; TCRdb names TRBD1, which stays unverified in the absence of DNA. This CDR3 region has 15 residues.

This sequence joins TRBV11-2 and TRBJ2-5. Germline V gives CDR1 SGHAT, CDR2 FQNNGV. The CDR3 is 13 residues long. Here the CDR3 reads CASSLILAETQYF.

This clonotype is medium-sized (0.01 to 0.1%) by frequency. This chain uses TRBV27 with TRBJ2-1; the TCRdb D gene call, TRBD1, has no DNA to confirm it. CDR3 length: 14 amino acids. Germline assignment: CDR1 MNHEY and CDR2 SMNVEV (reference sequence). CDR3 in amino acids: CASSHGQGYNEQFF.

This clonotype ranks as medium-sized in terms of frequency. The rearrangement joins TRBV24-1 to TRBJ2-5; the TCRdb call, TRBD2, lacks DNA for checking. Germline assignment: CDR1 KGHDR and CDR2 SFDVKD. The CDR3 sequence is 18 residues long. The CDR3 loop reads CATSDPRFNSGPQETQYF.

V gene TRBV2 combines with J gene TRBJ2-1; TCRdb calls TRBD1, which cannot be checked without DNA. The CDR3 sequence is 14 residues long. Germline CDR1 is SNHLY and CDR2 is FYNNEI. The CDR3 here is CASVQGQGLNEQFF.